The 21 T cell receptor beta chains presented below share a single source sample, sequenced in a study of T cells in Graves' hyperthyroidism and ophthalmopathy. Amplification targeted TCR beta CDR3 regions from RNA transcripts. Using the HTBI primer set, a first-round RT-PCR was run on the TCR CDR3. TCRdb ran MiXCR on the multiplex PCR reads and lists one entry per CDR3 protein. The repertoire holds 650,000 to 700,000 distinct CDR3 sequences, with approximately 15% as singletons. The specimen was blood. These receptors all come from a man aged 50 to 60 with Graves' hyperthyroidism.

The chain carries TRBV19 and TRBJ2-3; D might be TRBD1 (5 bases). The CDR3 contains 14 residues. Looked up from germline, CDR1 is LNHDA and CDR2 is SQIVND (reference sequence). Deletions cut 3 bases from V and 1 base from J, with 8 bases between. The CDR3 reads CASSIGHRTDTQYF. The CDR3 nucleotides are TGTGCCAGTAGTATTGGACACCGCACAGATACGCAGTATTTT.

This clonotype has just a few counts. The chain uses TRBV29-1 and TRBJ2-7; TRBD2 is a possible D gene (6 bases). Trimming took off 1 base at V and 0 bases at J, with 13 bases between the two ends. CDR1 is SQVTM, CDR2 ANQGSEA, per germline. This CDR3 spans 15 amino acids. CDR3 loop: CSVEGGWDSSYEQYF. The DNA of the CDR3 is TGCAGCGTTGAAGGAGGGTGGGACTCCTCCTACGAGCAGTACTTC.

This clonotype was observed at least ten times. The chain's CDR3 is CAISGLGETQYF. CDR3 nucleotides: TGTGCCATCAGTGGGTTAGGGGAGACCCAGTACTTC. The chain couples TRBV10-3 to TRBJ2-5; D is undetermined. Germline CDR1 reads ENHRY; CDR2 reads SYGVKD. The V gene lost 4 bases and the J gene lost 5 bases, with 8 bases spanning the gap. The CDR3 totals 12 residues.

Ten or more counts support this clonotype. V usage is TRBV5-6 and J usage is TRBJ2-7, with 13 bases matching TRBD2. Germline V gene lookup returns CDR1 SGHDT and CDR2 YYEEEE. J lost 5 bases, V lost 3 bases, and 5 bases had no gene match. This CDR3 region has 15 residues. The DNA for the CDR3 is TGTGCCAGCAGCTCGTTTGGACTAGCGGGAGACGAGCAGTACTTC. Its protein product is CASSSFGLAGDEQYF.

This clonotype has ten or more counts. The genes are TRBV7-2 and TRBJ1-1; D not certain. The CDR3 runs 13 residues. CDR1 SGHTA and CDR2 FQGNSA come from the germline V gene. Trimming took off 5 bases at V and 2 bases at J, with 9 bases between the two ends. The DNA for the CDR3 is TGTGCCAGCAGCGCCCCAGGTAACACTGAAGCTTTCTTT. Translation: CASSAPGNTEAFF.

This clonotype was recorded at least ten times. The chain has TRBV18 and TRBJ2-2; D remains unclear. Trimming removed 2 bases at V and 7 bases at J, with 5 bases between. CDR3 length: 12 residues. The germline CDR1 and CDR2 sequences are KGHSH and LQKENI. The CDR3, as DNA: TGTGCCAGCTCACCATATATCGGGGAGCTGTTTTTT. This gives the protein CASSPYIGELFF.

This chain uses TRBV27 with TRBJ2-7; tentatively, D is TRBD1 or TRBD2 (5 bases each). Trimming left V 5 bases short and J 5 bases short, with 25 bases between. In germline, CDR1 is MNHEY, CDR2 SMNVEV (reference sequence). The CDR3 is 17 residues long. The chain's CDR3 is CASSESPGPQVGDEQYF. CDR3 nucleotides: TGTGCCAGCAGTGAATCTCCGGGACCCCAGGTCGGGGACGAGCAGTACTTC.

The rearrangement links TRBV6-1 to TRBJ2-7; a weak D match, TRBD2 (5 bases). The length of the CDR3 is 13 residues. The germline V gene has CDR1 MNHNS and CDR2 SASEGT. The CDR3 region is CGCSELVTYEQYF. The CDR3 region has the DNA TGTGGGTGCAGTGAACTAGTTACCTACGAGCAGTACTTC.

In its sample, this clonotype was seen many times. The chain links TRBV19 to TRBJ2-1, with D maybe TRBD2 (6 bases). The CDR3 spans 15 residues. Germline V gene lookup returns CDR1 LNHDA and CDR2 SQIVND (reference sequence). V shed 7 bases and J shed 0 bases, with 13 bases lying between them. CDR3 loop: CASKMVGSSYNEQFF. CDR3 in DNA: TGTGCCAGTAAAATGGTCGGGAGCTCCTACAATGAGCAGTTCTTC.

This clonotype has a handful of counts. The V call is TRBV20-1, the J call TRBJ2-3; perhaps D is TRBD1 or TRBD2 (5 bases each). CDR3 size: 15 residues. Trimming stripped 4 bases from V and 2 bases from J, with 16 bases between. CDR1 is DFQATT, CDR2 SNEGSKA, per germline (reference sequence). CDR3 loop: CSANSGTSNTDTQYF. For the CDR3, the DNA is TGCAGTGCTAATTCCGGGACCTCAAACACAGATACGCAGTATTTT.

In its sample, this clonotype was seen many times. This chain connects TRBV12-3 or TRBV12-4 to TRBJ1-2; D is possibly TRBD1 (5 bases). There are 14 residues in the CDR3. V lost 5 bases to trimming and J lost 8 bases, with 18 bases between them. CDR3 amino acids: CASSPRAGKEGYTF. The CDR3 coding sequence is TGTGCCAGCAGTCCGAGGGCAGGGAAGGAAGGCTACACCTTC.

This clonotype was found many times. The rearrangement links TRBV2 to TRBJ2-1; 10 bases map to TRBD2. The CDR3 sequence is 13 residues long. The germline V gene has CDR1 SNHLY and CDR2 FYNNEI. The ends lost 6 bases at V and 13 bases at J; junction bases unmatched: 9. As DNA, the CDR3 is TGTGCCAGCAGGGCCAGTAGCGGGAGGTATCAGTTCTTC. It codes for CASRASSGRYQFF.

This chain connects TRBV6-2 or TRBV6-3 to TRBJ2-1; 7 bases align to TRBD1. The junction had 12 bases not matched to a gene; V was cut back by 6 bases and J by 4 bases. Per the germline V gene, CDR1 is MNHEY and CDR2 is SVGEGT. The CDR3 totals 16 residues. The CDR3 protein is CASRPAGTALYNEQFF. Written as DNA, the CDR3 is TGTGCCAGCAGACCGGCCGGGACAGCTTTATACAATGAGCAGTTCTTC.

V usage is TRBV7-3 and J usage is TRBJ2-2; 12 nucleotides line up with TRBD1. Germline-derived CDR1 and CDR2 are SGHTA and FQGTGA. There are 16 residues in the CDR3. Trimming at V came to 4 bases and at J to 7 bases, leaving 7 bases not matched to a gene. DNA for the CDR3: TGTGCCAGCAGCTCCTCCGGGACAGGGGGCCACGGGGAGCTGTTTTTT. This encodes CASSSSGTGGHGELFF.

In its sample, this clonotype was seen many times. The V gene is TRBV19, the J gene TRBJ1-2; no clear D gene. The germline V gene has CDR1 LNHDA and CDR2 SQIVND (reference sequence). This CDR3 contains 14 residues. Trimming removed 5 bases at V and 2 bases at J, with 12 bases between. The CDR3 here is CASSSQTTNYGYTF. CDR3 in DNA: TGTGCCAGTAGTTCTCAGACAACGAACTATGGCTACACCTTC.

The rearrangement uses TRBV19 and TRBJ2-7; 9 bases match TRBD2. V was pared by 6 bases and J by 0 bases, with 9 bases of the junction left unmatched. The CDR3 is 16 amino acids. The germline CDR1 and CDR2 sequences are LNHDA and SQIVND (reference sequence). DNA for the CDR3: TGTGCCAGTAGACGGCTAGCGGGATGCTACTCCTACGAGCAGTACTTC. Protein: CASRRLAGCYSYEQYF.

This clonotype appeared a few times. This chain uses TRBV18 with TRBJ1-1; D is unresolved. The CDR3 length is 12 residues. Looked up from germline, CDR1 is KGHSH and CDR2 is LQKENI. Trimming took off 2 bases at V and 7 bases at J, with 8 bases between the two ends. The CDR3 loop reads CASSPEQIEAFF. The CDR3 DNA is TGTGCCAGCTCACCAGAACAGATTGAAGCTTTCTTT.

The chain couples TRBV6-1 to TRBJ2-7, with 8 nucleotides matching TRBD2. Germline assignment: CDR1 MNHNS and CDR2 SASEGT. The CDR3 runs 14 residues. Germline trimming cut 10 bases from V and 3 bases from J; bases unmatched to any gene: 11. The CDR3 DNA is TGTGCCACCCAGTCCGGGACTAGGAACTACGAGCAGTACTTC. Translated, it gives CATQSGTRNYEQYF.

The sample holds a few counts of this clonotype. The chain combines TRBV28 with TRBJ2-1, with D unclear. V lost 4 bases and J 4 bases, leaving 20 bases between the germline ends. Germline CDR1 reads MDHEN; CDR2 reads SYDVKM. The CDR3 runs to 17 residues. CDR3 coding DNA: TGTGCCAGCAGTTCCCCGGCCTGGGCCTCTTCGTACAATGAGCAGTTCTTC. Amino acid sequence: CASSSPAWASSYNEQFF.

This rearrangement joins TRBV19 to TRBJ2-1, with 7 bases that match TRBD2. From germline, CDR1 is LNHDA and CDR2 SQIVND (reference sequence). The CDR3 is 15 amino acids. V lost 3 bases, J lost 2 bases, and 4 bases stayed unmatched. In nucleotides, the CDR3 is TGTGCCAGTAGTATTTGGCGGGAGCCCTACAATGAGCAGTTCTTC. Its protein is CASSIWREPYNEQFF.

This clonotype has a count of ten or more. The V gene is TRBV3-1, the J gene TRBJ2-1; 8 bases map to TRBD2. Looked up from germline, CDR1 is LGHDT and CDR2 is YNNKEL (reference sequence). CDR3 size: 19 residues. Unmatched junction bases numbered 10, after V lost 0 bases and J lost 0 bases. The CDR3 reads CASSQESLAVMSSYNEQFF. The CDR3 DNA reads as TGTGCCAGCAGCCAAGAATCACTAGCGGTTATGAGCTCCTACAATGAGCAGTTCTTC.